These 17 T cell receptor beta chains share one sample of origin, sequenced in a study of shared clonotypes between healthy human individuals (dated by TCRdb to the early 2020s). Library preparation employed the immunoSEQ multiplex PCR assay. This immuneACCESS table, as held by TCRdb, lists in-frame sequences with V and J called but not all clones. Of the missing ones, under half trace to an unresolved V gene in checked studies; the others have no known cause. The sample profile shows around 1.6 million clones; approximately 98% of them were found once. The ten largest make up approximately 0.44% of the sample. The source material was naive CD4+ T cells sorted from blood. The sample's cell subset or site label, in plain terms: CD45RA+ positively selected. These receptors all come from a man aged 25 to 40 in good health.

The chain links TRBV29-1 to TRBJ2-3, with D possibly TRBD1 on 6 matching bases. Looked up from germline, CDR1 is SQVTM and CDR2 is ANQGSEA. The CDR3 is made up of 13 amino acids. V lost 7 bases, J lost 8 bases, and 19 bases lay in between. The CDR3 nucleotides are TGCAGCGCCAGACAGGCTGGTCTGGGTACGCAGTATTTT. Translating gives CSARQAGLGTQYF.

The CDR3 loop is CASKGDSPYEQYF. The CDR3 DNA is TGCGCCAGCAAAGGAGACAGCCCCTACGAGCAGTACTTC. J is TRBJ2-7 and V is TRBV23-1; perhaps TRBD1 as D (5 bases). TRBV23-1 is noted as an ORF with a role that remains uncertain. Trimming took 7 bases from V and 2 from J, leaving 12 bases between them. The CDR3 has 13 residues.

The V call is TRBV6-5, the J call TRBJ2-3; D not certain. Germline V CDR1 and CDR2: MNHEY, SVGAGI. V was pared by 3 bases and J by 8 bases, with 6 bases between. The CDR3 consists of 11 residues. The CDR3 bases are TGTGCCAGCAGTTATCACGGTACGCAGTATTTT. It encodes CASSYHGTQYF.

The genes are TRBV11-3 and TRBJ2-1; D gene unclear. The CDR3 contains 16 residues. Trimming stripped 8 bases from V and 7 bases from J, with 24 bases between. Germline V gene data show CDR1 as SGHNT and CDR2 as YENEEA. The CDR3 sequence is CASSFTAFPERNEQFF. The CDR3 DNA sequence: TGTGCCAGCTCTTTTACGGCATTTCCGGAGAGAAATGAGCAGTTCTTC.

CDR3 protein: CASSLLPASGYNEQFF. CDR3 DNA: TGCGCCAGCAGCTTGTTACCGGCTAGCGGTTACAATGAGCAGTTCTTC. The rearrangement joins TRBV5-1 to TRBJ2-1, with 7 bases that match TRBD2. Trimming at V came to 1 base and at J to 4 bases, leaving 8 bases not matched to a gene. In germline, CDR1 is SGHRS, CDR2 YFSETQ. The length of the CDR3 is 16 residues. Full variable domain (outside the CDR3, taken from reference TRBV5-1 and TRBJ2-1): KAGVTQTPRYLIKTRGQQVTLSCSPISGHRSVSWYQQTPGQGLQFLFEYFSETQRNKGNFPGRFSGRQFSNSRSEMNVSTLELGDSALYLCASSLLPASGYNEQFFGPGTRLTVL.

This clone has only one observation. This rearrangement joins TRBV29-1 to TRBJ2-6; D call uncertain. The CDR3 has 14 residues. The V end lost 0 bases, the J end lost 0 bases, and 3 bases lay between the germline ends. Looked up from germline, CDR1 is SQVTM and CDR2 is ANQGSEA. The chain's CDR3 is CSVEERSGANVLTF. In nucleotides, the CDR3 is TGCAGCGTTGAAGAGCGCTCTGGGGCCAACGTCCTGACTTTC.

The rearrangement uses TRBV5-4 and TRBJ1-3; D is unclear. This CDR3 has 14 residues. The germline gives CDR1 SGHNT, CDR2 YYREEE (reference sequence). V was cut by 4 bases and J by 7 bases, with 15 bases left in between. The CDR3 here is CASSPGKGSNTIYF. The CDR3 nucleotides are TGTGCCAGCAGCCCCGGGAAAGGGAGTAACACCATATATTTT.

CDR3 DNA sequence: TGTGCCAGCAGCTTAGACCCTTTCTACGAGCAGTACTTC. Protein: CASSLDPFYEQYF. The chain is built from TRBV7-7 and TRBJ2-7, with D unresolved. Germline V gene sequence: CDR1 SSHAT, CDR2 FNYEAQ (reference sequence). This CDR3 contains 13 residues. V lost 1 base and J 3 bases, leaving 7 bases between the germline ends. Drawing the rest from reference TRBV7-7 and TRBJ2-7, the complete variable domain is GAGVSQSPRYKVTKRGQDVTLRCDPISSHATLYWYQQALGQGPEFLTYFNYEAQPDKSGLPSDRFSAERPEGSISTLTIQRTEQRDSAMYRCASSLDPFYEQYFGPGTRLTVT.

The chain couples TRBV14 to TRBJ1-2; D may be TRBD1 (5 bases). CDR1 is SGHDN, CDR2 FVKESK, per germline. CDR3 length equals 14 residues. Between the trimmed V and J ends, which lost 4 bases and 4 bases, there was a span of 13 bases. The CDR3 DNA reads TGTGCCAGCAGCCCCCGGACATTCGGCTATGGCTACACCTTC. As protein: CASSPRTFGYGYTF.

This sequence joins TRBV7-6 and TRBJ1-5; no clear D. Trimming shortened V by 1 base and J by 5 bases, and 9 bases separated the two germline ends. This CDR3 spans 14 amino acids. The germline CDR1 and CDR2 sequences are SGHVS and FNYEAQ. CDR3 in amino acids: CASSLGLYDQPQHF. CDR3 bases: TGTGCCAGCAGCTTAGGCCTTTATGATCAGCCCCAGCATTTT. Complete variable domain (other parts from reference TRBV7-6 and TRBJ1-5): GAGVSQSPRYKVTKRGQDVALRCDPISGHVSLYWYRQALGQGPEFLTYFNYEAQQDKSGLPNDRFSAERPEGSISTLTIQRTEQRDSAMYRCASSLGLYDQPQHFGDGTRLSIL.

The chain links TRBV2 to TRBJ2-6, with D perhaps TRBD2 (6 bases). Germline loops: CDR1 SNHLY, CDR2 FYNNEI. Deletions cut 4 bases from V and 4 bases from J, with 14 bases between. The CDR3 extends over 16 amino acids. The CDR3 region has the DNA TGTGCCAGCAGTGTTACAAAGGGACTCGGGGCCAACGTCCTGACTTTC. Translation: CASSVTKGLGANVLTF.

V gene TRBV11-3 combines with J gene TRBJ2-5, with 7 bases aligning to TRBD1. V lost 3 bases and J lost 5; bases outside the gene matches: 6. The germline CDR1 and CDR2 sequences are SGHNT and YENEEA. The CDR3 contains 14 residues. CDR3 loop: CASSLSDREETQYF. The CDR3 DNA follows: TGTGCCAGCAGCTTGAGCGACAGGGAGGAGACCCAGTACTTC.

The chain combines TRBV4-3 with TRBJ2-5, with D hard to call. Germline-derived CDR1 and CDR2 are LGHNA and YSLEER. The CDR3 is 15 amino acids. V shed 0 bases and J shed 9 bases, with 17 bases lying between them. This CDR3 is CASSQDGVEMRPQYF. CDR3 nucleotides: TGCGCCAGCAGCCAAGATGGGGTTGAAATGCGGCCCCAGTACTTC.

This chain connects TRBV28 to TRBJ2-5; D unresolved. CDR3 length: 12 amino acids. V was clipped by 7 bases and J by 7 bases, with 13 bases between them. The germline CDR1 and CDR2 sequences are MDHEN and SYDVKM. Written as DNA, the CDR3 is TGTGCCAGCACAGGCGGCTTTGGGACCCAGTACTTC. Residues: CASTGGFGTQYF.

V and J are TRBV5-4 and TRBJ2-1; D may be TRBD2 (6 bases). Germline V gene sequence: CDR1 SGHNT, CDR2 YYREEE (reference sequence). The ends were cut back, 5 bases at V and 5 bases at J, with 11 bases in the middle. This CDR3 comprises 13 residues. CDR3 in amino acids: CASSRRADNEQFF. In DNA, the CDR3 is TGTGCCAGCAGTAGGAGGGCCGACAATGAGCAGTTCTTC. The complete variable domain, with remaining parts taken from reference TRBV5-4 and TRBJ2-1, reads ETGVTQSPTHLIKTRGQQVTLRCSSQSGHNTVSWYQQALGQGPQFIFQYYREEENGRGNFPPRFSGLQFPNYSSELNVNALELDDSALYLCASSRRADNEQFFGPGTRLTVL.

The chain is built from TRBV28 and TRBJ1-1; TRBD1 is a possible D gene (6 bases). V was shortened by 4 bases and J by 4 bases, with 19 bases between the two germline ends. CDR3 length equals 16 residues. The germline V gene has CDR1 MDHEN and CDR2 SYDVKM. The CDR3 loop is CASSSPRTESGTEAFF. In DNA, the CDR3 is TGTGCCAGCAGTTCCCCCCGGACAGAGAGCGGCACTGAAGCTTTCTTT. Variable domain in full (rest from reference TRBV28 and TRBJ1-1): DVKVTQSSRYLVKRTGEKVFLECVQDMDHENMFWYRQDPGLGLRLIYFSYDVKMKEKGDIPEGYSVSREKKERFSLILESASTNQTSMYLCASSSPRTESGTEAFFGQGTRLTVV.

CDR3 sequence: CASSEVWDHGYTF. CDR3 nucleotide sequence: TGTGCCAGCAGTGAGGTTTGGGATCATGGCTACACCTTC. The chain carries TRBV25-1 and TRBJ1-2, with D unclear. Trimming took off 3 bases at V and 6 bases at J, with 11 bases between the two ends. This CDR3 contains 13 residues. CDR1 MGHDK and CDR2 SYGVNS come from the germline V gene.